A single sample is the source of the 19 T cell receptor beta chains below, sequenced in a study of T cell responses to AZD1222 COVID-19 vaccine. Produced via immunoSEQ multiplex PCR; TCRdb's table is partial and in-frame only. The repertoire has some 110,000 clones, more than 80% of them found once; the top ten carry approximately 4.7%. The source was peripheral blood, collected 28 days after the second AZD1222 dose. These receptors originate from an adult who received the AZD1222 COVID-19 vaccine.

V is TRBV5-1 and J is TRBJ2-5, with D perhaps matching TRBD2 (6 bases). The CDR3 has 15 residues. The V and J ends lost 2 bases and 4 bases respectively, with 15 bases between them. CDR1 and CDR2 (germline): SGHRS, YFSETQ. CDR3 bases: TGCGCCAGCAGCTTCGGGGGTGTGCGGGCAGAGACCCAGTACTTC. Translation: CASSFGGVRAETQYF.

This clone was counted once. The rearrangement links TRBV5-4 to TRBJ2-7; 14 positions match TRBD2. This CDR3 has 15 amino acids. CDR1 and CDR2 from the germline V gene are SGHNT and YYREEE (reference sequence). The trim removed 4 bases at V and 4 bases at J, leaving 4 bases unmatched. Here the CDR3 DNA reads TGTGCCAGCAGCCCCGGACTAGCGGGGGGTTACGAGCAGTACTTC. This codes for CASSPGLAGGYEQYF.

The V gene is TRBV6-5, the J gene TRBJ2-5, with 7 bases aligning to TRBD1. Losses at the gene ends were 7 bases for V and 3 bases for J; bases not matched to a gene: 8. CDR1 and CDR2 from the germline V gene are MNHEY and SVGAGI. This CDR3 region has 14 residues. CDR3 in DNA: TGTGCCAGCACCTCTCGGGACAGAAAAGAGACCCAGTACTTC. Translating it yields CASTSRDRKETQYF.

The chain employs TRBV6-1 and TRBJ2-7, with D possibly matching TRBD2 (5 bases). Germline lookup yields CDR1 MNHNS and CDR2 SASEGT. There are 13 residues in the CDR3. V dropped 0 bases and J dropped 3 bases, with 6 bases sitting between them. CDR3 DNA sequence: TGTGCCAGCAGTGAAGCCGGACTCTACGAGCAGTACTTC. Residues: CASSEAGLYEQYF.

The chain links TRBV5-1 to TRBJ1-4, with 10 positions matching TRBD1. Germline loops: CDR1 SGHRS, CDR2 YFSETQ. J was trimmed by 7 bases and V by 2 bases; bases with no gene match: 2. This CDR3 comprises 14 residues. CDR3 bases: TGCGCCAGCAGCTTCCGGGACAGGGGTGAAAAACTGTTTTTT. This translates into CASSFRDRGEKLFF.

This CDR3 is CASKLGGTSSYNEQFF. CDR3 coding DNA: TGTGCCAGCAAACTTGGAGGAACGAGCTCCTACAATGAGCAGTTCTTC. The rearrangement links TRBV28 to TRBJ2-1; perhaps TRBD2 as D (5 bases). Trimming shortened V by 7 bases and J by 0 bases, and 16 bases separated the two germline ends. Germline V gives CDR1 MDHEN, CDR2 SYDVKM. This CDR3 region has 16 residues.

This clone was counted between two and nine times. For the CDR3, the DNA is TGTGCCAGCAGCCCCGACAGGGGGCTTTTGTTTACTGAAGCTTTCTTT. It specifies CASSPDRGLLFTEAFF. The chain is built from TRBV7-9 and TRBJ1-1, with TRBD1 matching over 10 bases. The J segment lost 5 bases and the V segment lost 5 bases, leaving 11 bases of the junction unmatched. Germline V CDR1 and CDR2: SEHNR, FQNEAQ (reference sequence). The CDR3 is 16 amino acids.

The chain uses TRBV19 and TRBJ1-4; 7 nucleotides align to TRBD1. After removal of 4 bases from V and 5 bases from J, the junction contained 4 bases not matched to a gene. This CDR3 is 14 amino acids long. Germline CDR1 LNHDA, CDR2 SQIVND (reference sequence). This CDR3 is CASSTGGRNEKLFF. The CDR3 DNA follows: TGTGCCAGTAGTACAGGGGGACGAAATGAAAAACTGTTTTTT.

The V gene is TRBV6-5, the J gene TRBJ2-5; 12 positions agree with TRBD2. Per the germline V gene, CDR1 is MNHEY and CDR2 is SVGAGI. The CDR3 has 16 residues. V shed 0 bases and J 7 bases; nucleotides not matched to a gene: 6. CDR3 amino acids: CASSYSLAGGLGTQYF. Here the CDR3 DNA reads TGTGCCAGCAGTTACTCTCTAGCGGGGGGGCTAGGGACCCAGTACTTC.

The CDR3 sequence: CASSFPDIAYEQYF. CDR3 coding DNA: TGTGCCAGCAGTTTCCCCGACATTGCCTACGAGCAGTACTTC. The chain is built from TRBV28 and TRBJ2-7, with D uncertain. CDR1 MDHEN and CDR2 SYDVKM come from the germline V gene. The CDR3 runs 14 residues. Trimming took off 3 bases at V and 2 bases at J, with 11 bases between the two ends.

This rearrangement joins TRBV12-3 or TRBV12-4 to TRBJ1-5, with D possibly TRBD1 on 6 matching bases. The CDR3 sequence is 12 residues long. V was trimmed by 3 bases and J by 13 bases, leaving 13 bases between them. The CDR3 sequence is CASSLFTRGQHF. The CDR3 DNA reads TGTGCCAGCAGTTTGTTTACCAGGGGTCAGCATTTT.

The chain employs TRBV29-1 and TRBJ1-5; D perhaps matches TRBD1 (6 bases). Trimming stripped 2 bases from V and 6 bases from J, with 11 bases between. Germline lookup yields CDR1 SQVTM and CDR2 ANQGSEA. This CDR3 is 13 amino acids long. The CDR3 reads CSVERGLGQPQHF. The DNA for the CDR3 is TGCAGCGTTGAAAGGGGGTTGGGTCAGCCCCAGCATTTT.

This clone was seen a few times. The chain combines TRBV28 with TRBJ2-5; D is undetermined. Germline-derived CDR1 and CDR2 are MDHEN and SYDVKM. The CDR3 covers 15 residues. Trimming cost V 3 bases and J 4 bases, with 15 bases left between them. The CDR3 DNA sequence: TGTGCCAGCAGTTTTCACAGCCCCACCGGAGAGACCCAGTACTTC. It yields the protein CASSFHSPTGETQYF.

This chain joins TRBV7-9 and TRBJ2-2; TRBD2 aligns across 11 bases. The CDR3 is 18 residues long. The germline V gene has CDR1 SEHNR and CDR2 FQNEAQ (reference sequence). V lost 5 bases and J lost 5; bases outside the gene matches: 13. The CDR3 sequence: CASSPKARLAGLTGELFF. The CDR3 coding sequence is TGTGCCAGCAGCCCCAAGGCACGACTAGCGGGGTTAACCGGGGAGCTGTTTTTT.

CDR3 sequence: CASSEYKSGYNQPQHF. In DNA, the CDR3 is TGTGCCAGCAGCGAATACAAATCGGGGTATAACCAGCCCCAGCATTTT. The V call is TRBV5-6, the J call TRBJ1-5; D is ambiguous. CDR3 length equals 16 residues. Per the germline V gene, CDR1 is SGHDT and CDR2 is YYEEEE. V was pared by 4 bases and J by 7 bases, with 21 bases between. The full variable domain, rest sourced from reference TRBV5-6 and TRBJ1-5, is DAGVTQSPTHLIKTRGQQVTLRCSPKSGHDTVSWYQQALGQGPQFIFQYYEEEERQRGNFPDRFSGHQFPNYSSELNVNALLLGDSALYLCASSEYKSGYNQPQHFGDGTRLSIL.

This chain connects TRBV6-5 to TRBJ1-2; D call uncertain. Germline V gene sequence: CDR1 MNHEY, CDR2 SVGAGI. The CDR3 is 13 residues long. Trimming cost V 5 bases and J 2 bases, with 9 bases left between them. The CDR3 is CASSLTQNYGYTF. DNA for the CDR3: TGTGCCAGCAGTCTGACACAGAACTATGGCTACACCTTC.

The chain joins TRBV5-8 to TRBJ1-5; D possibly corresponds to TRBD1 (5 bases). Trimming took 4 bases from V and 4 from J, leaving 15 bases between them. This CDR3 has 15 residues. CDR1 is SGHTS and CDR2 is YDEGEE in the germline V gene. CDR3 residues: CASSRQQAGNQPQHF. In DNA form, the CDR3 reads TGTGCCAGCAGCCGCCAACAGGCAGGGAATCAGCCCCAGCATTTT.

J is TRBJ1-1 and V is TRBV6-5; D might be TRBD1 (6 bases). Trimming cost V 2 bases and J 4 bases, with 11 bases left between them. The CDR3 runs to 14 residues. The germline V gene has CDR1 MNHEY and CDR2 SVGAGI. Here the CDR3 reads CASSYKGVGTEAFF. CDR3 DNA sequence: TGTGCCAGCAGTTACAAGGGGGTGGGCACTGAAGCTTTCTTT.

As for this clone: The sample contains more than one DNA sequence encoding this CDR3. This CDR3 reads CASSSGTSGYNEQFF. The CDR3 DNA reads TGCGCCAGCAGCTCCGGGACTAGCGGGTACAATGAGCAGTTCTTC. This chain uses TRBV5-1 with TRBJ2-1; TRBD2 matches 12 bases. Germline CDR1 reads SGHRS; CDR2 reads YFSETQ. Losses at the gene ends were 3 bases for V and 4 bases for J; bases not matched to a gene: 2. This CDR3 region has 15 residues.